This T cell receptor (beta chain) is drawn from a study of OX40 agonist ivuxolimab in advanced cancers. TCRdb's table, derived via immunoSEQ multiplex PCR, lists solely in-frame clones and lacks some. Here the sample spans over 60,000 clones, approximately 80% being singletons. The germline CDR1 and CDR2 sequences are SGHVS and FNYEAQ. This CDR3 is 17 amino acids long. V lost 5 bases to trimming and J lost 5 bases, with 25 bases between them. The origin of this receptor is an adult with an advanced solid tumor such as melanoma, head and neck, liver or kidney cancer. This rearrangement joins TRBV7-6 to TRBJ2-7; D possibly corresponds to TRBD2 (7 bases). The input for sequencing was CD4+ or CD8+ T cells sorted from blood, taken in a trial of the OX40 agonist ivuxolimab. The CDR3 coding sequence is TGTGCCAGCAGCCCCCTTGGGGTGGCGGGGGCCGCGAACGAGCAGTACTTC. Translating it yields CASSPLGVAGAANEQYF.